These 17 T cell receptor beta chains were sequenced from one sample in a study of OX40 agonist ivuxolimab in advanced cancers. Library preparation employed the immunoSEQ multiplex PCR assay. TCRdb mirrors the immuneACCESS table, restricted to in-frame sequences. Some clones are absent from its copies; in checked studies, under half trace to an unresolved V gene, and the reason for the others is unknown. A total of under 85,000 clones appear in this sample, 85% of them only once. About 0.76% of the sample is held by the ten biggest clonotypes. The material sequenced was CD4+ or CD8+ T cells sorted from blood, taken in a trial of the OX40 agonist ivuxolimab. These receptors originate from an adult with an advanced solid tumor such as melanoma, head and neck, liver or kidney cancer.

J is TRBJ1-1 and V is TRBV5-1; D unresolved. Trimming took 2 bases from V and 1 from J, leaving 6 bases between them. The CDR3 contains 13 residues. Germline CDR1 and CDR2: SGHRS and YFSETQ. DNA for the CDR3: TGCGCCAGCAGCTTTAGGGCGAACACTGAAGCTTTCTTT. Its protein product is CASSFRANTEAFF.

CDR3 in DNA: TGTGCCAGTAGTACCAAGGGACAGACACTACACGAGCAGTACTTC. This translates into CASSTKGQTLHEQYF. The chain links TRBV19 to TRBJ2-7; 7 positions match TRBD1. CDR1 is LNHDA and CDR2 is SQIVND in the germline V gene (reference sequence). The V gene end was trimmed by 4 bases and the J gene end by 5 bases; junction bases not matched to a gene: 11. The CDR3 loop spans 15 amino acids.

The J gene is TRBJ1-6, the V gene TRBV6-5; D remains unclear. With 6 bases removed from V and 9 bases from J, the gap between germline ends came to 12 bases. This CDR3 has 13 amino acids. Germline V gene lookup returns CDR1 MNHEY and CDR2 SVGAGI. The CDR3 here is CASRTFSGSPLHF. The CDR3 DNA follows: TGTGCCAGCAGGACATTTTCTGGTTCACCCCTCCACTTT.

The chain has TRBV30 and TRBJ1-6; a possible D gene is TRBD1 (5 bases). Trimming took 5 bases from V and 9 from J, leaving 14 bases between them. Germline CDR1 reads GTSNPN; CDR2 reads SVGIG (reference sequence). CDR3 length equals 13 residues. The CDR3 DNA reads as TGTGCCTGGCGAGAGGGGATGGGTTCACCCCTCCACTTT. It encodes CAWREGMGSPLHF.

V is TRBV19 and J is TRBJ1-6; D ambiguous. The germline gives CDR1 LNHDA, CDR2 SQIVND (reference sequence). The CDR3 runs 15 residues. Trimming shortened V by 1 base and J by 8 bases, and 12 bases separated the two germline ends. In DNA form, the CDR3 reads TGTGCCAGTAGTATAGCCGCCCGGCCCCATTCACCCCTCCACTTT. Protein: CASSIAARPHSPLHF.

The J gene is TRBJ2-5, the V gene TRBV27; 10 positions match TRBD2. Looked up from germline, CDR1 is MNHEY and CDR2 is SMNVEV (reference sequence). J lost 2 bases, V lost 5 bases, and 2 bases had no gene match. The CDR3 runs 14 residues. CDR3 amino acids: CASSKRGGQETQYF. In DNA, the CDR3 is TGTGCCAGCAGTAAGCGGGGGGGGCAAGAGACCCAGTACTTC.

The V and J genes are TRBV6-5 and TRBJ2-7; 7 positions agree with TRBD1. The V segment lost 6 bases and the J segment 9 bases; nucleotides outside the gene matches: 11. This CDR3 has 13 residues. Germline CDR1 reads MNHEY; CDR2 reads SVGAGI. CDR3 bases: TGTGCCAGCAGAATGGACAGGTACCTTGTGCAGTACTTC. It is translated as CASRMDRYLVQYF.

The chain has TRBV5-6 and TRBJ2-1; 9 nucleotides line up with TRBD1. The junction had 7 bases not matched to a gene; V was cut back by 5 bases and J by 4 bases. The length of the CDR3 is 15 residues. Germline CDR1 and CDR2: SGHDT and YYEEEE. The CDR3: CASSSGTGRYNEQFF. As DNA, the CDR3 is TGTGCCAGCAGTTCTGGGACAGGGCGTTACAATGAGCAGTTCTTC.

The chain employs TRBV6-1 and TRBJ2-7; 11 positions match TRBD1. Germline V gives CDR1 MNHNS, CDR2 SASEGT. The CDR3 spans 13 residues. Trimming cost V 7 bases and J 4 bases; bases outside gene matches: 3. Here the CDR3 DNA reads TGTGCCAGCAATCGGGACAGGGGGTACGAGCAGTACTTC. Translated: CASNRDRGYEQYF.

The rearrangement joins TRBV7-8 to TRBJ1-4, with TRBD1 identical over 7 bases. CDR1 and CDR2 (germline): SGHVS, FQNEAQ. This CDR3 comprises 17 residues. The ends lost 4 bases at V and 6 bases at J; junction bases unmatched: 14. CDR3 sequence: CASSSRFTGALDEKLFF. CDR3 DNA: TGTGCCAGCAGCTCCCGATTTACAGGGGCCTTGGATGAAAAACTGTTTTTT.

V is TRBV7-6 and J is TRBJ1-1; D possibly corresponds to TRBD1 (6 bases). The CDR3 covers 13 residues. Germline V gene sequence: CDR1 SGHVS, CDR2 FNYEAQ. Trimming took off 1 base at V and 7 bases at J, with 10 bases between the two ends. This CDR3 is CASSLGQGREAFF. Here the CDR3 DNA reads TGTGCCAGCAGCTTAGGGCAGGGGCGTGAAGCTTTCTTT.

The V call is TRBV6-1, the J call TRBJ2-7; possibly TRBD1 or TRBD2 for D (6 bases each). CDR1 is MNHNS, CDR2 SASEGT, per germline. Trimming removed 5 bases at V and 7 bases at J, with 12 bases between. CDR3 length: 12 residues. The CDR3 nucleotides read TGTGCCAGCAGTCGGGGGCTTCCGGAGCAGTACTTC. It translates to CASSRGLPEQYF.

The chain joins TRBV28 to TRBJ1-5; D is perhaps TRBD1 (6 bases). The CDR3 runs to 14 residues. Germline V gives CDR1 MDHEN, CDR2 SYDVKM. V shed 6 bases and J shed 1 base, with 10 bases lying between them. CDR3 loop: CASREGGSNQPQHF. The CDR3 DNA sequence: TGTGCCAGCAGGGAGGGGGGGAGCAATCAGCCCCAGCATTTT.

This chain uses TRBV5-4 with TRBJ1-1; 8 positions agree with TRBD1. V shed 3 bases, J shed 3 bases, and the junction held 13 bases outside the gene matches. Germline V gene data show CDR1 as SGHNT and CDR2 as YYREEE (reference sequence). This CDR3 spans 17 amino acids. The CDR3 is CASSSTGGRGLDTEAFF. CDR3 DNA: TGTGCCAGCAGCTCCACCGGGGGCAGGGGGCTAGACACTGAAGCTTTCTTT.

This chain uses TRBV6-1 with TRBJ2-3, with 8 bases aligning to TRBD1. The J segment lost 5 bases and the V segment lost 2 bases, leaving 9 bases of the junction unmatched. Germline assignment: CDR1 MNHNS and CDR2 SASEGT. The CDR3 is 16 residues long. CDR3 protein: CASSENWRTGKDTQYF. The DNA of the CDR3 is TGTGCCAGCAGTGAAAATTGGAGGACAGGGAAAGATACGCAGTATTTT.

The chain has TRBV19 and TRBJ1-1, with TRBD1 identical over 8 bases. Germline trimming cut 5 bases from V and 2 bases from J; bases unmatched to any gene: 10. The CDR3 extends over 16 amino acids. CDR1 is LNHDA and CDR2 is SQIVND in the germline V gene (reference sequence). In DNA, the CDR3 is TGTGCCAGTAGTGCGGCGACAGGGGCCCTCAACACTGAAGCTTTCTTT. Its translation is CASSAATGALNTEAFF. Full variable domain (remainder filled in from reference TRBV19 and TRBJ1-1): DGGITQSPKYLFRKEGQNVTLSCEQNLNHDAMYWYRQDPGQGLRLIYYSQIVNDFQKGDIAEGYSVSREKKESFPLTVTSAQKNPTAFYLCASSAATGALNTEAFFGQGTRLTVV.

This clone was found a few times. V and J are TRBV7-8 and TRBJ2-7; the match to TRBD1 covers 8 bases. After removal of 3 bases from V and 7 bases from J, the junction contained 5 bases not matched to a gene. Per germline, CDR1 SGHVS and CDR2 FQNEAQ. CDR3 length: 13 amino acids. CDR3 in DNA: TGTGCCAGCAGCTTTGACAGGGGTCGGGAGCAGTACTTC. Translating it yields CASSFDRGREQYF.